This T cell receptor (beta chain) was sequenced during a study of T cells in Graves' hyperthyroidism and ophthalmopathy. In patients aged 18 to 65, hyperthyroidism was newly diagnosed, with duration under 2 months. PBMCs came from roughly 10 ml fresh peripheral blood. What was amplified from RNA transcripts were TCR beta CDR3 regions. First-round RT-PCR of the TCR CDR3 relied on the HTBI primer set. Via MiXCR, TCRdb re-called the multiplex PCR reads, giving one row per CDR3 protein. The data contain about 840,000 distinct CDR3 sequences, 38% of them singletons. Trimming cost V 6 bases and J 0 bases, with 8 bases left between them. CDR1 is SEHNR and CDR2 is FQNEAQ in the germline V gene (reference sequence). This CDR3 comprises 13 residues. The table lists this clonotype with many counts.

The sequenced material came from blood. The chain recombines TRBV7-9 with TRBJ1-1; no definite D call. This sequence originates from a man younger than 35 with Graves' hyperthyroidism. The CDR3 nucleotides are TGTGCCAGCAGTACCAAATTGAACACTGAAGCTTTCTTT. Translation: CASSTKLNTEAFF.